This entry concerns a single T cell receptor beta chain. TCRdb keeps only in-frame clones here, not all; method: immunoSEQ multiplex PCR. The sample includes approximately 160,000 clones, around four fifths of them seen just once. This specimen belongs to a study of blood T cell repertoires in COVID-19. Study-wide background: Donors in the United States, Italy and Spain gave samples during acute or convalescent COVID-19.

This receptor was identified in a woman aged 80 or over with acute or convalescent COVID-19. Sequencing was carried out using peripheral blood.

CDR3 DNA: TGTGCCAGCAGCGCGACAAGAGACAGAGACACTGAAGCTTTCTTT. Its protein product is CASSATRDRDTEAFF. The gene calls are TRBV9 and TRBJ1-1, with D tentatively TRBD1 (5 bases). In germline, CDR1 is SGDLS, CDR2 YYNGEE. The CDR3 extends over 15 amino acids. Trimming removed 3 bases at V and 3 bases at J, with 15 bases between.